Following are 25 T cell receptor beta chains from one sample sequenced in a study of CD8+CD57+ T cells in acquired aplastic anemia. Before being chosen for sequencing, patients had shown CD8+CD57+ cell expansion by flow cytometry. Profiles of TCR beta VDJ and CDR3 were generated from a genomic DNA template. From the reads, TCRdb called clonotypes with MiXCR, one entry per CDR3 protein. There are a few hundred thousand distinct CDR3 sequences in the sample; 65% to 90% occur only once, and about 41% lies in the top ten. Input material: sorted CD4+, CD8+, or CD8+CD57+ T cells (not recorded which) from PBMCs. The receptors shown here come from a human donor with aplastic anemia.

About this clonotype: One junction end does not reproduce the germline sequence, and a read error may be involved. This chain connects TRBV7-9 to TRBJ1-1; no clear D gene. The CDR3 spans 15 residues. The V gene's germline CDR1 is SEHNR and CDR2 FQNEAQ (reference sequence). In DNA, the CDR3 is TGTGCCAGCAGCTTTCATCGAAGAGGGAACACTGATGCTTTCTTT. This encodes CASSFHRRGNTDAFF.

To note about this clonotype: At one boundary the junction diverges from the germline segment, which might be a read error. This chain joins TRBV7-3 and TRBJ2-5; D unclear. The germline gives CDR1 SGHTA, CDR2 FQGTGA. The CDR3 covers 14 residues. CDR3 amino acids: CATSIASQHETLYF. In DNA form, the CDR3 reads TGTGCCACCAGCATAGCTAGTCAGCATGAGACCCTCTACTTC.

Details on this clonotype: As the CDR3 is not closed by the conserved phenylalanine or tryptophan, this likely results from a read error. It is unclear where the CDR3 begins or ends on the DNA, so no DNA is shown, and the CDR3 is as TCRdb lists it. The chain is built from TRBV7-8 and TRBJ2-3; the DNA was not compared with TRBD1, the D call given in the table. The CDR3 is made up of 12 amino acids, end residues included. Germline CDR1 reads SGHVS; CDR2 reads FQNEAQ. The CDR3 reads CASSLGAGPDNQ.

In nucleotides, the CDR3 is TGCAGTGCTAGAGACAGGAGAGTGTCCAATGAGCAGTTCTTC. Translating gives CSARDRRVSNEQFF. The chain is built from TRBV20-1 and TRBJ2-5; no clear D gene. The DNA end lines up better with TRBJ2-1; the J call may be wrong. Germline-derived CDR1 and CDR2 are DFQATT and SNEGSKA (reference sequence). The CDR3 length is 14 residues.

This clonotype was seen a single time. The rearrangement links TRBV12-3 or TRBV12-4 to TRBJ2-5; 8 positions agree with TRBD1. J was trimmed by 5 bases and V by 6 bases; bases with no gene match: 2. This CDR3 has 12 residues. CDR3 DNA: TGTGCCAGCAGGAGGGACAGGGAGACCCAGTACTTC. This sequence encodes CASRRDRETQYF.

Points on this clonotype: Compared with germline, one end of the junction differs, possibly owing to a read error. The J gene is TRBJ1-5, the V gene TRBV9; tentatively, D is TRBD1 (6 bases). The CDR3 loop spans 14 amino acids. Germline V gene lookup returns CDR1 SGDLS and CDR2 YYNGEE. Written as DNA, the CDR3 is TGTGCCAGCAGCGAGGCCGGGGGCGATGGCTACACCTATTTT. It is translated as CASSEAGGDGYTYF.

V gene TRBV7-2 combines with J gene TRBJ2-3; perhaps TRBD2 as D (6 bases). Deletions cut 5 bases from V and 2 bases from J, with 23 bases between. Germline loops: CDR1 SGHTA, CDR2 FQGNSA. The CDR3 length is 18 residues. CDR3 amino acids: CASSRGRPAERATDTQYF. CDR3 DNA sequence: TGTGCCAGCAGCCGGGGTCGCCCGGCGGAGCGGGCCACAGATACGCAGTATTTT.

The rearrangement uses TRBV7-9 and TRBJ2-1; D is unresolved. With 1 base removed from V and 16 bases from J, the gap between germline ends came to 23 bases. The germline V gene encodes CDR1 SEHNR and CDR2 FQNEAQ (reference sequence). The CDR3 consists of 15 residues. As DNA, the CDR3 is TGTGCCAGCAGCTTAGTCCCCGCGGCGCTGTTTGATCAATTCTTC. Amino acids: CASSLVPAALFDQFF.

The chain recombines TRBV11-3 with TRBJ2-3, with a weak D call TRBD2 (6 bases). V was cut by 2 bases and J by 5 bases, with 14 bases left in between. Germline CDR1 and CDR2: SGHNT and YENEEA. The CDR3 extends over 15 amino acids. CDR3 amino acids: CASSLSRGGIDTQYF. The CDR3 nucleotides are TGTGCCAGCAGCTTAAGCCGAGGAGGGATAGATACGCAGTATTTT.

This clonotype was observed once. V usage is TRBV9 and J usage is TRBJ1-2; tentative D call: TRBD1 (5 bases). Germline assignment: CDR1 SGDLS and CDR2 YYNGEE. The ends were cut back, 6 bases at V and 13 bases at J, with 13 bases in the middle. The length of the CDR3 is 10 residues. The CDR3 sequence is CASTRGTSTF. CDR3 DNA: TGTGCCAGCACCCGGGGGACTAGCACCTTC.

The CDR3 DNA sequence: TGTGCCAGCAGCAGACAGGGGGACACCGGGGAGCTGTTGTTCTTC. Translation gives CASSRQGDTGELLFF. This sequence joins TRBV9 and TRBJ2-1; TRBD1 aligns across 9 bases. CDR1 SGDLS and CDR2 YYNGEE come from the germline V gene. This CDR3 contains 15 residues. Trimming took 4 bases from V and 15 from J; bases not matched to a gene: 17.

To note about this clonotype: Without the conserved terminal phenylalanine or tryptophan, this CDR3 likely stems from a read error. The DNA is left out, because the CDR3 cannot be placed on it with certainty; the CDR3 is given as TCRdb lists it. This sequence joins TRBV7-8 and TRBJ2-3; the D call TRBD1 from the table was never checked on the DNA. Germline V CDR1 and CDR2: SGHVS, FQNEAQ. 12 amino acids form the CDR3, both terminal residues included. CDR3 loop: CASSFDPDGTAL.

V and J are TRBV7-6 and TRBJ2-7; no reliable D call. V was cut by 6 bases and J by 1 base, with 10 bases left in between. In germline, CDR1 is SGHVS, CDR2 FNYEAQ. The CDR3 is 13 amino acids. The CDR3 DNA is TGTGCCAGCAGTACAGACATTTCCTACGAGCAGTACTTC. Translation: CASSTDISYEQYF.

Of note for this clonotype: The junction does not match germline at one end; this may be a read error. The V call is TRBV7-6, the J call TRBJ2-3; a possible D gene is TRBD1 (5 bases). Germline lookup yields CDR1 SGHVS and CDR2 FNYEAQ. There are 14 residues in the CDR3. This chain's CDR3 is CASSLAPQGFSRNF. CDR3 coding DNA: TGTGCCAGCAGCTTAGCCCCTCAGGGCTTCTCTCGAAACTTT.

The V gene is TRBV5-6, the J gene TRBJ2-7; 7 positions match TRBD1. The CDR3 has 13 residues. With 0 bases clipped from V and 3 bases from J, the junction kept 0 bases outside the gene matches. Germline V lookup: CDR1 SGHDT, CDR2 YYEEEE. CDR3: CASSLGTGYEQYF. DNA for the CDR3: TGTGCCAGCAGCTTGGGGACAGGCTACGAGCAGTACTTC. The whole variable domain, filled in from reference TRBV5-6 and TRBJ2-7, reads DAGVTQSPTHLIKTRGQQVTLRCSPKSGHDTVSWYQQALGQGPQFIFQYYEEEERQRGNFPDRFSGHQFPNYSSELNVNALLLGDSALYLCASSLGTGYEQYFGPGTRLTVT.

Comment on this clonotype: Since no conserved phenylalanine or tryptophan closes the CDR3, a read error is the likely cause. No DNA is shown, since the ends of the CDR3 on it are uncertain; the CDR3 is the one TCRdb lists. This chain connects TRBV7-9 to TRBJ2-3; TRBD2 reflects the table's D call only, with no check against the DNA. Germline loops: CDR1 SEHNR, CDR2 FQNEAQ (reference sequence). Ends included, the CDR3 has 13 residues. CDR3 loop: CASSHPMTSGRDD.

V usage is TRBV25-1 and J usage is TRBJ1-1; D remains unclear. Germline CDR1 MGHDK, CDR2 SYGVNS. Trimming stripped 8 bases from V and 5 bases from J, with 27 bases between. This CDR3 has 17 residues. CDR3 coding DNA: TGTGCCAGCGTGCCACGTGGGCTCGCAGTTTCGAGGACTGAAGCTTTCTTT. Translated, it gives CASVPRGLAVSRTEAFF.

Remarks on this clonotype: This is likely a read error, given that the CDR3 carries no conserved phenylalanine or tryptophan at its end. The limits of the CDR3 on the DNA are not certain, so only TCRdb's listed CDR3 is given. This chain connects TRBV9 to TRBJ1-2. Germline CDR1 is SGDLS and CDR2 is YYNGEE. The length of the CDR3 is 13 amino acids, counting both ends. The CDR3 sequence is CASSESVVGEGSL.

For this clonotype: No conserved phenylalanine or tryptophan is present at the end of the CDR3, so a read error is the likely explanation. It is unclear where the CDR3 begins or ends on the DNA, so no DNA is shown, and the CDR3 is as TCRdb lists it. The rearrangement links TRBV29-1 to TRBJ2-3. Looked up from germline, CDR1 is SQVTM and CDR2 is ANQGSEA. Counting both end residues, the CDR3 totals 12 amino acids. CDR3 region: CSGQATTDTAYL.

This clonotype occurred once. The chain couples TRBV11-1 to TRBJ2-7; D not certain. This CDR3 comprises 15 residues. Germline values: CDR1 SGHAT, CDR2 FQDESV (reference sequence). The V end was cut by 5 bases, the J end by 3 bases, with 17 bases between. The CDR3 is CASSEVQPLLYEQYF. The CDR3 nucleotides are TGTGCCAGCAGCGAGGTACAGCCCCTACTCTACGAGCAGTACTTC.

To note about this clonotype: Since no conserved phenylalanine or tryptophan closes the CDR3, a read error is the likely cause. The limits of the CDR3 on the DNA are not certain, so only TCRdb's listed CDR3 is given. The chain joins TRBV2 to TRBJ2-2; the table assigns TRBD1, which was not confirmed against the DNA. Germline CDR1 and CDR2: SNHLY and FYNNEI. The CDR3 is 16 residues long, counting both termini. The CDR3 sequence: CASGDGGTDTQYYVSG.

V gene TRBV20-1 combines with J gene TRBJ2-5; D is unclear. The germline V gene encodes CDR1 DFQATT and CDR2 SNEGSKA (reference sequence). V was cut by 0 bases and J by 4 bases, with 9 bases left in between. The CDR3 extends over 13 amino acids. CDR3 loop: CSARDEVGETQYF. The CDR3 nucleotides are TGCAGTGCTAGAGATGAAGTGGGAGAGACCCAGTACTTC.

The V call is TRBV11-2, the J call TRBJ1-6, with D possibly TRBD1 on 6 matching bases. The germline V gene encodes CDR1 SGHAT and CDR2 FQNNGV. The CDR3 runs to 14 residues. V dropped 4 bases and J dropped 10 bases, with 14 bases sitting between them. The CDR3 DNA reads TGTGCCAGCAGCTACGGGGGGACACTATCACCCCTCCACTTT. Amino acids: CASSYGGTLSPLHF.

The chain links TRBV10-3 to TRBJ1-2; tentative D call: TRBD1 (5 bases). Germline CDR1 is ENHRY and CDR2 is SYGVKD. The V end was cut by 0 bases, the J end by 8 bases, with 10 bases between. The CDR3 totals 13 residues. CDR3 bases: TGTGCCATCAGTGAGTCGGTGGGGCTGGGCTACACCTTC. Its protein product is CAISESVGLGYTF.

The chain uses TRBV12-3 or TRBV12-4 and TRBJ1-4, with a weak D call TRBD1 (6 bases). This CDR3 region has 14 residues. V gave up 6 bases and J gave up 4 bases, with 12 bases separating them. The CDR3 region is CASSTGGLNEKLFF. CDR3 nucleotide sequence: TGTGCCAGCAGCACGGGGGGCCTTAATGAAAAACTGTTTTTT.